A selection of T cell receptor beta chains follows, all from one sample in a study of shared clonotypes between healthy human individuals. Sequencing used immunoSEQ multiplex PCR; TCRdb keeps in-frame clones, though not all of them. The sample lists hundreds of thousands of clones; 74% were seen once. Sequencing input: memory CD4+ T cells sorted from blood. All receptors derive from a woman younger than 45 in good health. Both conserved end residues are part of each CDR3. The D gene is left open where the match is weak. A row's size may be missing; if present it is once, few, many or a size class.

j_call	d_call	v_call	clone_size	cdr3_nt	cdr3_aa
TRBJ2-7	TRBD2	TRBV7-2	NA	TGTGCCAGCAGCTCCCCGGGACTAGACGAGCAGTACTTC	CASSSPGLDEQYF
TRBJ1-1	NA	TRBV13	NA	TGTGCCAGCAGCTTAAGCCAGGACGCAAGTGTCACTCCTGAAGCTTTCTTT	CASSLSQDASVTPEAFF
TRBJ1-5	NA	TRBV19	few	TGTGCCAGTAGTATTTCACCTAATCAGCCCCAGCATTTT	CASSISPNQPQHF
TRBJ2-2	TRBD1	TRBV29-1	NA	TGCAGCGCGGGGGACAGGGGGAAATGGGGCACCGGGGAGCTGTTTTTT	CSAGDRGKWGTGELFF
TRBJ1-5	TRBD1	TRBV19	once	TGTGCCAGTAGAAGTCCCGGGACAGGCTATCAGCCCCAGCATTTT	CASRSPGTGYQPQHF
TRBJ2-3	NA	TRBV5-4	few	TGTGCCAGCAGGCCTGATGGGACGGGAAGACCAAGTACGCAGTATTTT	CASRPDGTGRPSTQYF
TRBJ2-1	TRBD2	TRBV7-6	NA	TGTGCCAGCAGCTTAGCCGGGACTAGCGGATACAATGAGCAGTTCTTC	CASSLAGTSGYNEQFF
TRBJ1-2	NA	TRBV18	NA	TGTGCCAGCTCACCAATATCAGCATCTAACTATGGCTACACCTTC	CASSPISASNYGYTF
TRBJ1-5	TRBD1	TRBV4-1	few	TGCGCCAGCAGCCAAGATGGGACAGGGGGCGGTCAGCCCCAGCATTTT	CASSQDGTGGGQPQHF
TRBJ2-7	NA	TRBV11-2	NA	TGTGCCAGCAGCTTAGCTGGGACAAGCGAGCAGTACTTC	CASSLAGTSEQYF
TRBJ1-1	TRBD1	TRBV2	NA	TGTGCCAGCTTACTTACAGGGGGGAGCACTGAAGCTTTCTTT	CASLLTGGSTEAFF
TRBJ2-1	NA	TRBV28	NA	TGTGCCAGCAGTTGGGACACGAGCTCCTACAATGAGCAGTTCTTC	CASSWDTSSYNEQFF
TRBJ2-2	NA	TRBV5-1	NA	TGCGCCAGCAGCTTGGGGACCAAGGACGGGGAGCTGTTTTTT	CASSLGTKDGELFF
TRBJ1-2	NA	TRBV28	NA	TGTGCCAGCAGTACTTTATCAGCCAACTATGGCTACACCTTC	CASSTLSANYGYTF
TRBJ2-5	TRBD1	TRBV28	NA	TGTGCCAGCAGTTGGACAGGCCGGCAAGAGACCCAGTACTTC	CASSWTGRQETQYF
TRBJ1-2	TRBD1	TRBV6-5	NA	TGTGCCAGCACATCTGAGGGACAGGGCTACTATGGCTACACCTTC	CASTSEGQGYYGYTF
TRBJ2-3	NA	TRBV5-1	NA	TGCGCCAGCAGCTTGGGCCGCGCCACAGATACGCAGTATTTT	CASSLGRATDTQYF
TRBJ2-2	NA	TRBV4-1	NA	TGCGCCAGCAGCCAAGATCGAGGTAACGGGGAGCTGTTTTTT	CASSQDRGNGELFF
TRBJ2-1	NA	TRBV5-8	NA	TGTGCCAGCAGCTTGTCCCGGAGCTCCTACAATGAGCAGTTCTTC	CASSLSRSSYNEQFF
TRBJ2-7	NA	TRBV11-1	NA	TGTGCCAGCAGCTTACTCGGGAAGGGGTTCGAGCAGTACTTC	CASSLLGKGFEQYF
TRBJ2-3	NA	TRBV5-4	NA	TGTGCCAGCAGCTTGGAGTATGCCCCCGCGGGATATACGCAGTATTTT	CASSLEYAPAGYTQYF
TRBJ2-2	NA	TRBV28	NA	TGTGCCATCCACAATACAGCGAGTGCCGGGGAGCTGTTTTTT	CAIHNTASAGELFF
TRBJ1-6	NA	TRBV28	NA	TGTGCCAGCAAACAGGGTCATAATTCACCCCTCCACTTT	CASKQGHNSPLHF
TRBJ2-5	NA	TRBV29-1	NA	TGCAGCGTTGAAGGTGACACAGTTACGGAGACCCAGTACTTC	CSVEGDTVTETQYF
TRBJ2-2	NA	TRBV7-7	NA	TGTGCCAGCAGCCGCCTTAGCGTGGGCACCGGGGAGCTGTTTTTT	CASSRLSVGTGELFF
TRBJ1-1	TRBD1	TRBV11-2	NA	TGTGCCAGCAGCCCGGACAGGGTAGGAACTGAAGCTTTCTTT	CASSPDRVGTEAFF
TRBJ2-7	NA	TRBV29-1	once	TGCAGCGTCCGGACTACCAACGGGTTCGAGCAGTACTTC	CSVRTTNGFEQYF
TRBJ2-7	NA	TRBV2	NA	TGTGCCAGCAGGAGCCGGGGCCGGCTGGGGCAGTACTTC	CASRSRGRLGQYF
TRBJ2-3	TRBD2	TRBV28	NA	TGTGCCAGCAGTCGCGGCGGGAGCGCAGATACGCAGTATTTT	CASSRGGSADTQYF
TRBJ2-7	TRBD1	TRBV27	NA	TGTGCCAGCAGTACCCTCGGGACAGGGGGATACGAGCAGTACTTC	CASSTLGTGGYEQYF
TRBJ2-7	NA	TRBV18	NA	TGTGCCAGCTCACCTTCACGGCCCGTTTCTGGCTACGAGCAGTACTTC	CASSPSRPVSGYEQYF
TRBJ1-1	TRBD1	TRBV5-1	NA	TGCGCCAGCAGCTCTACAGGGGAGTCGAACACTGAAGCTTTCTTT	CASSSTGESNTEAFF
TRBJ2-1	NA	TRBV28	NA	TGTGCCAGCAGTTTAACGGCGCAGGCCGGGAGCTACAATGAGCAGTTCTTC	CASSLTAQAGSYNEQFF
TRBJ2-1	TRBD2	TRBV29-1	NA	TGCAGCGCTGGCAAGGTACTAGCGGGAGGAGGCAATGAGCAGTTCTTC	CSAGKVLAGGGNEQFF
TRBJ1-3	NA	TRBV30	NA	TGTGCCTGGAGTGCCGGGACTGGAAACACCATATATTTT	CAWSAGTGNTIYF
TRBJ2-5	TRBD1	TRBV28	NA	TGTGCCAGCCGACAGGGTTTGGAGACCCAGTACTTC	CASRQGLETQYF
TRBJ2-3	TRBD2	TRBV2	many	TGTGCCAGCAGCCGAGGGCTAGCGGGAGGGCTGACAGATACGCAGTATTTT	CASSRGLAGGLTDTQYF
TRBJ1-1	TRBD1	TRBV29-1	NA	TGCAGCGTTCCGAACGCCGACAGGGCAAACACTGAAGCTTTCTTT	CSVPNADRANTEAFF
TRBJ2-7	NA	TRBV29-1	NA	TGCAGCGTTCTCTCGCGCGTGAGCTCCTACGAGCAGTACTTC	CSVLSRVSSYEQYF
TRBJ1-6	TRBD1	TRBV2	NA	TGTGCCAGCAGTTCAGGGGGCAGCGGTTCACCCCTCCACTTT	CASSSGGSGSPLHF
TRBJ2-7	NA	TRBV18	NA	TGTGCCAGCTCACCGGTAGACGGTGGTGGGGTCGAGCAGTACTTC	CASSPVDGGGVEQYF